This T cell receptor (beta chain) stems from a study of T cells in tuberculosis. Data came from immunoSEQ multiplex PCR; TCRdb stores just in-frame clones and leaves some out. Counted here are 85,000 to 90,000 clones, approximately 91% occurring once; the ten biggest clones make up 1.9%. After thawing and overnight rest, PBMC were stained with GMM-loaded CD1B tetramer, viability dye and anti-CD3 for sorting. C32 glucose monomycolate from Rhodococcus equi was loaded onto the CD1B tetramers. Study-wide results and limits: The stringent gate may have excluded weak CD1B-GMM tetramer binders.

Trimming took 10 bases from V and 2 from J, leaving 17 bases between them. The germline gives CDR1 SNHLY, CDR2 FYNNEI. The CDR3 is made up of 14 amino acids. This sequence originates from an adult woman with latent tuberculosis. Sequencing input: CD1b-GMM tetramer-negative cells sorted from PBMCs. The chain employs TRBV2 and TRBJ1-1; no reliable D call. DNA of the CDR3: TGTGCCACCTCGAGCCAGGAAGGCAACACTGAAGCTTTCTTT. It encodes CATSSQEGNTEAFF.